One T cell receptor beta chain is described in this entry. Its antigen is currently unknown. The entry originates in a study of beta chain features in type 1 diabetes. Study results and caveats: Among patients with Type 1 diabetes, TCRB CDR3s were moderately but significantly shorter in every one of the four CD4+ subsets. PCR might show a preference for shorter templates, equally across patients and controls. Relative to healthy donors, patients appeared to have naive, central memory and Treg TCRB repertoires that were more similar.

Trimming stripped 5 bases from V and 2 bases from J, with 24 bases between. This CDR3 is built from 18 residues. Germline CDR1 reads MNHEY; CDR2 reads SMNVEV (reference sequence). cDNA synthesis used the whole RNA isolate, giving expressed TCRB sequences. Sequencing used immunoSEQ multiplex PCR; TCRdb keeps in-frame clones, though not all of them. The repertoire holds 95,000 to 150,000 clones, with about a sixth as singletons. The sample comprised central memory CD4+ T cells from blood. This TCR derives from a man aged 30 to 45 with type 1 diabetes. The rearrangement joins TRBV27 to TRBJ2-5; D unresolved. The CDR3 loop reads CASSPGVTLRWLQETQYF. The DNA of the CDR3 is TGTGCCAGCAGTCCTGGGGTAACCCTAAGGTGGCTACAAGAGACCCAGTACTTC.